This TCR beta chain was recorded in a study of blood T cell repertoires in COVID-19. Across the study: The study drew acute and convalescent COVID-19 samples from the United States, Italy and Spain. Sample material is recorded as cDNA or gDNA derived from T cells, B-cell-depleted T cells, or PBMCs.

V lost 4 bases, J lost 7 bases, and 5 bases lay in between. Germline values: CDR1 SNHLY, CDR2 FYNNEI. The CDR3 is 10 amino acids. Per the authors' pipeline: Estimates of nucleated cell counts were drawn from the amplification of reference gene primers. Sequencing was performed with immunoSEQ multiplex PCR; in TCRdb, only in-frame clones are kept and a portion is missing. That table is the source of V, J and clone size, and D and trimming were worked out from the DNA. The table records about 43,000 clones, about 87% of them present only once. Followed longitudinally, the Seattle patients had been enrolled during active infection.

The rearrangement uses TRBV2 and TRBJ2-7; D unresolved. The clonotype originates from a man aged 40-55 years with COVID-19, enrolled during active disease. Sequenced input: peripheral blood. The CDR3 region is CASSVREQYF. The CDR3 DNA reads TGTGCCAGCAGTGTGAGAGAGCAGTACTTC.